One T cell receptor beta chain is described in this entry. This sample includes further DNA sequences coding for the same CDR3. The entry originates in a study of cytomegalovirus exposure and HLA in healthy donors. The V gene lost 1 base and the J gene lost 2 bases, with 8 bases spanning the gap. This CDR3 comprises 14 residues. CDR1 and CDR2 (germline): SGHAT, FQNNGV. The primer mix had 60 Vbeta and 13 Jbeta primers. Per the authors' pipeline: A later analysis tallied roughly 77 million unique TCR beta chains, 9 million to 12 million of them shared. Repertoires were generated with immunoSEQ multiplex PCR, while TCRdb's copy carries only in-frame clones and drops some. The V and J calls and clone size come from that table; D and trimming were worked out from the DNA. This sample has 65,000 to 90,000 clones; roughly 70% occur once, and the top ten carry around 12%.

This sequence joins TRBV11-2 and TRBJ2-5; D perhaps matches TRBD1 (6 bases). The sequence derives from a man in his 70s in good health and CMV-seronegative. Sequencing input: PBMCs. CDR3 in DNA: TGTGCCAGCAGCTTAGGGACAGTTCAAGAGACCCAGTACTTC. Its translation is CASSLGTVQETQYF.